The T cell receptor (beta chain) described here comes from a study of blood T cells in healthy people across ages. Germline CDR1 MDHEN, CDR2 SYDVKM. This CDR3 is 14 amino acids long. Trimming at V came to 7 bases and at J to 0 bases, leaving 2 bases not matched to a gene. A second PCR, run for roughly 7 to 12 cycles, used a sample-barcoded 5' primer plus a J-beta primer mix. TCRdb analysed the 5' RACE reads with MiXCR anew, one entry per CDR3 protein. The data show 1.5 million to 2 million distinct CDR3 sequences, 28% seen once. PBMCs, at least 6 million per sample, were isolated. The TCR sequence derives from a woman in her thirties in good health. The chain uses TRBV28 and TRBJ2-2; 7 bases match TRBD1. Sequenced material: blood. This chain's CDR3 is CASTTGANTGELFF. In nucleotides, the CDR3 is TGTGCCAGCACTACAGGGGCGAACACCGGGGAGCTGTTTTTT.